The entry below gives a single TCR beta chain sequence along with its context. What it binds is not known. This specimen comes from a study of Graves' ophthalmopathy and Graves' hyperthyroidism. CDR3 regions of TCR beta were amplified from RNA transcripts. Scientists carried out first-round RT-PCR using HTBI primers and then a second-round multiplex PCR. In TCRdb, the multiplex PCR reads were re-called with MiXCR into one record per CDR3 protein. This sample has a few hundred thousand distinct CDR3 sequences, with approximately 15% found just once. Study observations and caveats: With a specificity of around 76% and a sensitivity of approximately 68%, the model predicted ophthalmopathy progression.

Included hyperthyroidism patients were aged 18 to 65 and newly diagnosed (under 2 months' duration). Input material: peripheral blood. The source is a young woman with stable Graves' hyperthyroidism.

DNA for the CDR3: TGTGCCAGCAGTCCCCGGGAGTGGCAGGGCTACACCTTC. Encoded protein: CASSPREWQGYTF. The chain has TRBV6-1 and TRBJ1-2; no clear D gene. Looked up from germline, CDR1 is MNHNS and CDR2 is SASEGT. The CDR3 contains 13 residues. Trimming pared 5 bases from V and 8 bases from J, leaving 15 bases between.